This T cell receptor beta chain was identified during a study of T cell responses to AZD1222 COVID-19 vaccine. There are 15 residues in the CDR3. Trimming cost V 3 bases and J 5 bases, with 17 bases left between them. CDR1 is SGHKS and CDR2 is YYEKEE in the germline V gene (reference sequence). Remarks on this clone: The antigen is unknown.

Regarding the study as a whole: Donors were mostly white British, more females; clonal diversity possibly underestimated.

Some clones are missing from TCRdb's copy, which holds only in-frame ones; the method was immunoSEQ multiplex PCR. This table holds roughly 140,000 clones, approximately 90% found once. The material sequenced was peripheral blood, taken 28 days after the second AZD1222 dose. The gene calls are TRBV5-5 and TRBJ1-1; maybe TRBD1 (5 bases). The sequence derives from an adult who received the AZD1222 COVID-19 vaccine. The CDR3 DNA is TGTGCCAGCAGCTCAGGGCCCGGAGAAGTAACTGAAGCTTTCTTT. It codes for CASSSGPGEVTEAFF.